Shown below are 25 T cell receptor beta chains from a single sample sequenced in a study of CD8 T cells in Susac syndrome. RNA totalling roughly 0.45 to 1 ug underwent reverse transcription with random hexamers. One entry per CDR3 protein, called by TCRdb with MiXCR from the immunoSEQ multiplex PCR reads. The table has under 90,000 distinct CDR3 sequences, roughly 91% seen once. Sequenced material: CD4+ T cells from PBMCs. These receptors came from a human donor with Susac syndrome.

The chain links TRBV7-9 to TRBJ2-7; possible D gene TRBD2, 5 bases. The V and J ends lost 3 bases and 2 bases respectively, with 8 bases between them. Germline V CDR1 and CDR2: SEHNR, FQNEAQ (reference sequence). This CDR3 is 13 amino acids long. The CDR3 coding sequence is TGTGCCAGCAGCTTCGAGGGAACCTACGAGCAGTACTTC. It specifies CASSFEGTYEQYF. Full variable domain (remainder filled in from reference TRBV7-9 and TRBJ2-7): DTGVSQNPRHKITKRGQNVTFRCDPISEHNRLYWYRQTLGQGPEFLTYFQNEAQLEKSRLLSDRFSAERPKGSFSTLEIQRTEQGDSAMYLCASSFEGTYEQYFGPGTRLTVT.

The chain carries TRBV7-2 and TRBJ2-3; maybe TRBD2 (5 bases). Germline CDR1 SGHTA, CDR2 FQGNSA. V was clipped by 0 bases and J by 1 base, with 14 bases between them. There are 17 residues in the CDR3. This chain's CDR3 is CASSLARLSGGTDTQYF. As DNA, the CDR3 is TGTGCCAGCAGCTTAGCTCGACTCTCCGGGGGCACAGATACGCAGTATTTT. Drawing the rest from reference TRBV7-2 and TRBJ2-3, the complete variable domain is GAGVSQSPSNKVTEKGKDVELRCDPISGHTALYWYRQSLGQGLEFLIYFQGNSAPDKSGLPSDRFSAERTGGSVSTLTIQRTQQEDSAVYLCASSLARLSGGTDTQYFGPGTRLTVL.

J is TRBJ2-7 and V is TRBV7-2; 8 positions match TRBD1. The CDR3 extends over 17 amino acids. Germline lookup yields CDR1 SGHTA and CDR2 FQGNSA. Trimming removed 2 bases from V and 0 bases from J; junction bases left unmatched: 9. CDR3 protein: CASSLRTGFWNSYEQYF. The DNA of the CDR3 is TGTGCCAGCAGCTTAAGGACAGGGTTCTGGAACTCCTACGAGCAGTACTTC. The variable domain in full, completed from reference TRBV7-2 and TRBJ2-7, reads GAGVSQSPSNKVTEKGKDVELRCDPISGHTALYWYRQSLGQGLEFLIYFQGNSAPDKSGLPSDRFSAERTGGSVSTLTIQRTQQEDSAVYLCASSLRTGFWNSYEQYFGPGTRLTVT.

The V and J genes are TRBV12-3 or TRBV12-4 and TRBJ2-5, with D uncertain. The length of the CDR3 is 14 residues. V lost 0 bases, J lost 7 bases, and 12 bases lay in between. The CDR3 sequence is CASSLAALEGTQYF. The CDR3 coding sequence is TGTGCCAGCAGTTTAGCGGCCCTAGAAGGGACCCAGTACTTC.

The V call is TRBV7-9, the J call TRBJ1-5, with D tentatively TRBD1 (6 bases). The CDR3 has 19 residues. Trimming cost V 5 bases and J 0 bases, with 23 bases left between them. Per the germline V gene, CDR1 is SEHNR and CDR2 is FQNEAQ (reference sequence). Written as DNA, the CDR3 is TGTGCCAGCAGCCCCTACACACAGGGTGTGGGGTATAGCAATCAGCCCCAGCATTTT. Amino acid sequence: CASSPYTQGVGYSNQPQHF.

This chain joins TRBV2 and TRBJ2-1; D uncertain. Per the germline V gene, CDR1 is SNHLY and CDR2 is FYNNEI. The CDR3 sequence is 13 residues long. Trimming stripped 0 bases from V and 6 bases from J, with 6 bases between. For the CDR3, the DNA is TGTGCCAGCAGTGAAGCAGGATTCAATGAGCAGTTCTTC. It specifies CASSEAGFNEQFF.

This clonotype turned up a few times. The chain employs TRBV7-9 and TRBJ2-3; D is ambiguous. The germline CDR1 and CDR2 sequences are SEHNR and FQNEAQ (reference sequence). The V and J ends lost 3 bases and 12 bases respectively, with 10 bases between them. CDR3 length: 11 residues. This chain's CDR3 is CASSFITHQYF. CDR3 sequence (DNA): TGTGCCAGCAGCTTTATCACCCACCAGTATTTT.

This chain links TRBV3-1 with TRBJ1-2, with D perhaps matching TRBD1 (6 bases). This CDR3 spans 14 amino acids. Germline V gene sequence: CDR1 LGHDT, CDR2 YNNKEL (reference sequence). The V end was cut by 5 bases, the J end by 7 bases, with 17 bases between. CDR3 protein: CASSTQVVGGGYTF. CDR3 nucleotide sequence: TGTGCCAGCAGCACCCAAGTCGTAGGGGGTGGCTACACCTTC.

V usage is TRBV2 and J usage is TRBJ2-6; D remains ambiguous. The CDR3 covers 12 residues. Germline assignment: CDR1 SNHLY and CDR2 FYNNEI. V was pared by 9 bases and J by 0 bases, with 3 bases between. CDR3 DNA sequence: TGTGCCAGAAACTCTGGGGCCAACGTCCTGACTTTC. It yields the protein CARNSGANVLTF.

The J gene is TRBJ2-7, the V gene TRBV7-2; TRBD2 agrees at 10 bases. This CDR3 contains 16 residues. J gave up 4 bases and V 4 bases, and 10 bases lay outside the gene matches. Germline CDR1 and CDR2: SGHTA and FQGNSA. The CDR3 sequence: CASSSQREGTVYEQYF. The CDR3 nucleotides read TGTGCCAGCAGCTCTCAGCGGGAGGGGACGGTGTACGAGCAGTACTTC.

The sample holds one count of this clonotype. This chain connects TRBV12-3 or TRBV12-4 to TRBJ2-2, with D perhaps given as TRBD1 or TRBD2 (6 bases each). The CDR3 is 17 amino acids. The germline V and J ends were trimmed by 1 base and 6 bases, with 18 bases remaining between them. The CDR3 region is CASSLDAGGLKAGELFF. CDR3 in DNA: TGTGCCAGCAGTTTAGATGCTGGGGGGCTGAAGGCCGGGGAGCTGTTTTTT.

The chain carries TRBV29-1 and TRBJ2-3; 12 bases align to TRBD2. Germline CDR1 and CDR2: SQVTM and ANQGSEA. This CDR3 has 14 residues. V dropped 6 bases and J dropped 1; count of bases not matched to a gene: 2. The CDR3 loop reads CSVRTSGGTDTQYF. As DNA, the CDR3 is TGCAGCGTACGGACTAGCGGGGGCACAGATACGCAGTATTTT.

The chain joins TRBV27 to TRBJ2-5, with D hard to call. Trimming left V 1 base short and J 5 bases short, with 11 bases between. The CDR3 totals 14 residues. Looked up from germline, CDR1 is MNHEY and CDR2 is SMNVEV (reference sequence). The CDR3 DNA reads as TGTGCCAGCAGTTTATGGGCTAGATCTGAGACCCAGTACTTC. It translates to CASSLWARSETQYF.

The rearrangement uses TRBV6-1 and TRBJ2-5; 7 bases line up with TRBD2. The CDR3 is 16 residues long. Losses at the gene ends were 6 bases for V and 1 base for J; bases not matched to a gene: 11. In germline, CDR1 is MNHNS, CDR2 SASEGT. The CDR3 DNA is TGTGCCAGCAGCAGGGAGGGGCTGATTTTCCAAGAGACCCAGTACTTC. It specifies CASSREGLIFQETQYF.

The chain has TRBV7-8 and TRBJ1-6; D perhaps matches TRBD1 (5 bases). This CDR3 comprises 18 residues. V gave up 0 bases and J gave up 0 bases, with 12 bases separating them. Germline lookup yields CDR1 SGHVS and CDR2 FQNEAQ. This chain's CDR3 is CASSLAPGISSYNSPLHF. CDR3 coding DNA: TGTGCCAGCAGCTTAGCGCCAGGGATAAGCTCCTATAATTCACCCCTCCACTTT.

The gene calls are TRBV20-1 and TRBJ1-5; possible D gene TRBD1, 5 bases. Trimming took 6 bases from V and 6 from J, leaving 15 bases between them. In germline, CDR1 is DFQATT, CDR2 SNEGSKA (reference sequence). The CDR3 sequence is 13 residues long. CDR3 sequence: CSAGTAPGQPQHF. The CDR3 DNA follows: TGCAGTGCAGGGACCGCACCCGGTCAGCCCCAGCATTTT.

The chain combines TRBV5-6 with TRBJ2-3, with TRBD2 matching 9 bases. Germline CDR1 is SGHDT and CDR2 is YYEEEE. CDR3 length: 15 amino acids. The V and J ends lost 4 bases and 2 bases, in that order; junction bases with no gene match: 5. The CDR3 protein is CASSPTSGYTDTQYF. CDR3 nucleotide sequence: TGTGCCAGCAGCCCGACTAGCGGTTACACAGATACGCAGTATTTT.

The CDR3 loop is CASSTTQGLAETNEQFF. CDR3 in DNA: TGTGCCAGCAGTACAACACAGGGACTAGCGGAAACCAATGAGCAGTTCTTC. V is TRBV6-1 and J is TRBJ2-1, with 11 positions matching TRBD2. CDR3 length: 17 amino acids. Germline V CDR1 and CDR2: MNHNS, SASEGT. V gave up 5 bases and J gave up 6 bases; unmatched junction bases: 12.

The rearrangement links TRBV27 to TRBJ2-1, with 8 bases matching TRBD2. The germline CDR1 and CDR2 sequences are MNHEY and SMNVEV (reference sequence). There are 15 residues in the CDR3. The ends lost 2 bases at V and 7 bases at J; junction bases unmatched: 7. Here the CDR3 DNA reads TGTGCCAGCAGTTTACGGACTAGCACTCCGAATGAGCAGTTCTTC. This translates into CASSLRTSTPNEQFF.

The rearrangement uses TRBV29-1 and TRBJ1-2; D possibly corresponds to TRBD1 (6 bases). Germline V gene lookup returns CDR1 SQVTM and CDR2 ANQGSEA. Trimming stripped 5 bases from V and 2 bases from J, with 24 bases between. CDR3 length equals 17 residues. Here the CDR3 DNA reads TGCAGCGTTCGGCGGTTATCTGGGGGCGGTTCGAACTATGGCTACACCTTC. It specifies CSVRRLSGGGSNYGYTF.

V gene TRBV10-3 combines with J gene TRBJ2-5; 11 nucleotides align to TRBD2. Trimming at V came to 0 bases and at J to 2 bases, leaving 5 bases not matched to a gene. CDR3 length: 17 amino acids. The germline V gene has CDR1 ENHRY and CDR2 SYGVKD. The CDR3 DNA reads as TGTGCCATCAGTGAGTCCGCTAGCGGGGGGCCGCAAGAGACCCAGTACTTC. Its protein is CAISESASGGPQETQYF.

The chain is built from TRBV19 and TRBJ1-5; D possibly corresponds to TRBD1 (5 bases). The germline CDR1 and CDR2 sequences are LNHDA and SQIVND (reference sequence). V lost 5 bases and J lost 0, with 11 bases in between. The CDR3 is made up of 15 amino acids. The CDR3: CASSVQAYSNQPQHF. CDR3 nucleotide sequence: TGTGCCAGTAGTGTACAGGCTTATAGCAATCAGCCCCAGCATTTT.

This clonotype has just one count. The chain joins TRBV3-1 to TRBJ1-4, with D possibly TRBD1 on 6 matching bases. CDR1 is LGHDT, CDR2 YNNKEL, per germline (reference sequence). Trimming stripped 4 bases from V and 6 bases from J, with 12 bases between. The CDR3 is 14 residues long. CDR3 sequence (DNA): TGTGCCAGCAGCCGTCGGGGGGGCGATGAAAAACTGTTTTTT. Amino acid sequence: CASSRRGGDEKLFF.

V is TRBV6-1 and J is TRBJ1-5; 7 bases map to TRBD1. The CDR3 runs to 19 residues. V lost 2 bases and J lost 3; bases outside the gene matches: 16. Germline V CDR1 and CDR2: MNHNS, SASEGT. The CDR3 DNA sequence: TGTGCCAGCAGTGAACCTCTTAGGGGGCGCGGAGTGAACAATCAGCCCCAGCATTTT. Protein sequence: CASSEPLRGRGVNNQPQHF.

V gene TRBV19 combines with J gene TRBJ1-2; 10 bases agree with TRBD1. Trimming at V came to 6 bases and at J to 8 bases, leaving 15 bases not matched to a gene. Germline V gives CDR1 LNHDA, CDR2 SQIVND (reference sequence). The CDR3 extends over 16 amino acids. CDR3 bases: TGTGCCAGTAGCCCGGGACAGGGGCGGATTGGTCGGGGCTACACCTTC. Its translation is CASSPGQGRIGRGYTF.